The 19 T cell receptor beta chains reported below all come from one sample, sequenced in a study of T cell repertoires in cytomegalovirus infection. Via MiXCR, TCRdb re-called the reads, giving one row per CDR3 protein. Of roughly 320,000 distinct CDR3 sequences listed, around 10% are singletons. The sequencing sample was made of PBMCs. Receptor source: a human donor in good health (CMV status not recorded). Some clones in this sample may be carry-over from other donors' samples.

This clonotype has only a few counts. This chain links TRBV7-9 with TRBJ1-4; possibly TRBD1 for D (6 bases). Germline CDR1 is SEHNR and CDR2 is FQNEAQ (reference sequence). V lost 2 bases and J 5 bases, leaving 9 bases between the germline ends. The CDR3 runs 14 residues. CDR3 protein: CASSLQRGNEKLFF. CDR3 DNA sequence: TGTGCCAGCAGCTTACAAAGGGGGAATGAAAAACTGTTTTTT.

This clonotype was found once. The V and J genes are TRBV29-1 and TRBJ2-1; the D gene is possibly TRBD2 (6 bases). Germline-derived CDR1 and CDR2 are SQVTM and ANQGSEA. V lost 7 bases to trimming and J lost 5 bases, with 15 bases between them. The length of the CDR3 is 13 residues. As DNA, the CDR3 is TGCAGCGCCCGACTAGGGCCCAACAATGAGCAGTTCTTC. Residues: CSARLGPNNEQFF.

This clonotype was seen ten or more times. The chain carries TRBV7-2 and TRBJ1-1; D remains unclear. V lost 1 base and J 4 bases, leaving 7 bases between the germline ends. The CDR3 totals 13 residues. Germline lookup yields CDR1 SGHTA and CDR2 FQGNSA. CDR3: CASSLEAGTEAFF. Here the CDR3 DNA reads TGTGCCAGCAGCTTAGAGGCAGGCACTGAAGCTTTCTTT.

This chain joins TRBV20-1 and TRBJ2-3, with TRBD2 matching 14 bases. Germline CDR1 is DFQATT and CDR2 is SNEGSKA (reference sequence). The CDR3 has 17 amino acids. V shed 0 bases, J shed 4 bases, and the junction held 6 bases outside the gene matches. CDR3 loop: CSARDPTSGGAADTQYF. CDR3 nucleotide sequence: TGCAGTGCTAGAGATCCGACTAGCGGGGGGGCAGCAGATACGCAGTATTTT.

This clonotype has a count of ten or more. This chain uses TRBV6-5 with TRBJ1-6; D is ambiguous. CDR3 size: 15 residues. Trimming removed 0 bases from V and 3 bases from J, with 6 bases in between. Germline V CDR1 and CDR2: MNHEY, SVGAGI. The CDR3 DNA is TGTGCCAGCAGTTACTCTGGCAGCTATAATTCACCCCTCCACTTT. Protein product: CASSYSGSYNSPLHF.

This clonotype has ten or more counts. The rearrangement uses TRBV7-2 and TRBJ1-2; possible D gene TRBD1, 6 bases. This CDR3 spans 12 amino acids. Germline-derived CDR1 and CDR2 are SGHTA and FQGNSA. V was trimmed by 8 bases and J by 2 bases, leaving 9 bases between them. In DNA form, the CDR3 reads TGTGCCAGCGGAGACAGGAACTATGGCTACACCTTC. Its protein is CASGDRNYGYTF.

This clonotype has a count of ten or more. The chain recombines TRBV28 with TRBJ1-5, with 9 bases matching TRBD1. The CDR3 is 15 amino acids. V was clipped by 7 bases and J by 6 bases; unmatched bases: 10. Germline V gene lookup returns CDR1 MDHEN and CDR2 SYDVKM. The CDR3 coding sequence is TGTGCCAGCAAACTCCGGGACAGGGTGGCTCAGCCCCAGCATTTT. As protein: CASKLRDRVAQPQHF.

This clonotype has ten or more counts. This chain joins TRBV28 and TRBJ1-2; possible D gene TRBD1, 6 bases. Per germline, CDR1 MDHEN and CDR2 SYDVKM. Trimming shortened V by 8 bases and J by 2 bases, and 15 bases separated the two germline ends. The CDR3 is 14 amino acids. CDR3 nucleotides: TGTGCCAGCCGGTCCGGACAGATCAACTATGGCTACACCTTC. This sequence encodes CASRSGQINYGYTF.

This clonotype was seen just once. The V call is TRBV12-5, the J call TRBJ2-5, with 7 bases aligning to TRBD1. Per germline, CDR1 LGHNT and CDR2 FRNRAP. This CDR3 comprises 15 residues. V shed 3 bases, J shed 2 bases, and the junction held 6 bases outside the gene matches. CDR3 DNA sequence: TGTGCTAGTGGTTTACAGGGGACCCTTCAAGAGACCCAGTACTTC. This gives the protein CASGLQGTLQETQYF. The variable domain in full, completed from reference TRBV12-5 and TRBJ2-5, reads DARVTQTPRHKVTEMGQEVTMRCQPILGHNTVFWYRQTMMQGLELLAYFRNRAPLDDSGMPKDRFSAEMPDATLATLKIQPSEPRDSAVYFCASGLQGTLQETQYFGPGTRLLVL.

This clonotype has a count of ten or more. This chain links TRBV7-9 with TRBJ1-2; D unclear. This CDR3 contains 13 residues. Trimming removed 5 bases from V and 2 bases from J, with 9 bases in between. Germline values: CDR1 SEHNR, CDR2 FQNEAQ (reference sequence). The CDR3 spells CASSPRPNYGYTF. The CDR3 DNA reads TGTGCCAGCAGCCCCCGACCGAACTATGGCTACACCTTC. Full variable domain (missing parts from reference TRBV7-9 and TRBJ1-2): DTGVSQNPRHKITKRGQNVTFRCDPISEHNRLYWYRQTLGQGPEFLTYFQNEAQLEKSRLLSDRFSAERPKGSFSTLEIQRTEQGDSAMYLCASSPRPNYGYTFGSGTRLTVV.

There are many counts of this clonotype. The chain couples TRBV2 to TRBJ1-1, with D perhaps TRBD1 (5 bases). This CDR3 has 14 amino acids. With 4 bases removed from V and 1 base from J, the gap between germline ends came to 10 bases. CDR1 SNHLY and CDR2 FYNNEI come from the germline V gene. The chain's CDR3 is CASSAGPTNTEAFF. CDR3 bases: TGTGCCAGCAGTGCGGGGCCGACGAACACTGAAGCTTTCTTT.

The rearrangement links TRBV19 to TRBJ1-5, with unresolved D. The germline CDR1 and CDR2 sequences are LNHDA and SQIVND (reference sequence). This CDR3 has 15 amino acids. The V and J ends lost 3 bases and 2 bases respectively, with 11 bases between them. DNA of the CDR3: TGTGCCAGTAGTATTCCGACGCGGGGCAATCAGCCCCAGCATTTT. This gives the protein CASSIPTRGNQPQHF.

This clonotype showed up many times. The CDR3 DNA reads TGTGCCAGCAGCCCCTGGACAGACATGAACACTGAAGCTTTCTTT. This codes for CASSPWTDMNTEAFF. V and J are TRBV7-2 and TRBJ1-1, with a tentative D call TRBD1 (6 bases). CDR1 and CDR2 from the germline V gene are SGHTA and FQGNSA. The CDR3 is 15 amino acids. Trimming pared 5 bases from V and 0 bases from J, leaving 13 bases between.

This chain links TRBV6-2 or TRBV6-3 with TRBJ1-1, with TRBD1 identical over 7 bases. The CDR3 is 14 amino acids. Trimming at V came to 6 bases and at J to 1 base, leaving 5 bases not matched to a gene. Germline CDR1 and CDR2: MNHEY and SVGEGT. The CDR3 is CASRLSGGNTEAFF. The CDR3 nucleotides read TGTGCCAGCAGACTCTCAGGGGGGAACACTGAAGCTTTCTTT.

This clonotype has a handful of counts. This may stem from a read error, because a much larger clone lies one nucleotide away. The chain links TRBV28 to TRBJ2-1; D is uncertain. The CDR3 consists of 15 residues. Germline CDR1 MDHEN, CDR2 SYDVKM. The V end lost 2 bases, the J end lost 6 bases, and 14 bases lay between the germline ends. The CDR3: CASSLPEQKSNEQFF. The CDR3 DNA sequence: TGTGCCAGCAGTTTACCCGAACAGAAGTCCAATGAGCAGTTCTTC. The entire variable domain, with the rest obtained from reference TRBV28 and TRBJ2-1, is as follows: DVKVTQSSRYLVKRTGEKVFLECVQDMDHENMFWYRQDPGLGLRLIYFSYDVKMKEKGDIPEGYSVSREKKERFSLILESASTNQTSMYLCASSLPEQKSNEQFFGPGTRLTVL.

This sequence joins TRBV20-1 and TRBJ1-6; 11 bases are a match to TRBD1. The CDR3 is 17 amino acids. Germline trimming cut 4 bases from V and 7 bases from J; bases unmatched to any gene: 12. Germline V CDR1 and CDR2: DFQATT, SNEGSKA (reference sequence). CDR3 protein: CSAKGTGGVNRNSPLHF. The CDR3 DNA follows: TGCAGTGCTAAAGGGACAGGGGGGGTAAATCGGAATTCACCCCTCCACTTT.

In this sample, this clonotype turned up a few times. This rearrangement joins TRBV6-2 or TRBV6-3 to TRBJ1-1; no definite D call. Trimming shortened V by 6 bases and J by 3 bases, and 14 bases separated the two germline ends. The length of the CDR3 is 14 residues. Germline V lookup: CDR1 MNHEY, CDR2 SVGEGT. The CDR3 region has the DNA TGTGCCAGCAGCCGAAAACTCGGATACACTGAAGCTTTCTTT. Its protein is CASSRKLGYTEAFF.

There are many counts of this clonotype. The rearrangement links TRBV7-8 to TRBJ1-5, with 11 nucleotides matching TRBD1. The germline V gene has CDR1 SGHVS and CDR2 FQNEAQ. J lost 2 bases, V lost 5 bases, and 11 bases had no gene match. The CDR3 is 18 residues long. For the CDR3, the DNA is TGTGCCAGCAGCGGGCGGACAGGGGGCGGGGGTGGCAATCAGCCCCAGCATTTT. Translation gives CASSGRTGGGGGNQPQHF. The entire variable domain, with the rest obtained from reference TRBV7-8 and TRBJ1-5, is as follows: GAGVSQSPRYKVAKRGQDVALRCDPISGHVSLFWYQQALGQGPEFLTYFQNEAQLDKSGLPSDRFFAERPEGSVSTLKIQRTQQEDSAVYLCASSGRTGGGGGNQPQHFGDGTRLSIL.

This clonotype was found many times. The chain joins TRBV19 to TRBJ1-1; D unclear. The CDR3 is 15 amino acids. V lost 1 base and J lost 5, with 14 bases in between. The germline gives CDR1 LNHDA, CDR2 SQIVND (reference sequence). CDR3 in DNA: TGTGCCAGTAGTATAGGAGGACTCCCGGGAACTGAAGCTTTCTTT. This translates into CASSIGGLPGTEAFF.